The T cell receptor beta chain described here comes from a study of blood T cells in healthy people across ages. Using a J-beta primer mix together with a sample-barcoded 5' primer, a second PCR was run for roughly 7 to 11 cycles. From the 5' RACE reads, TCRdb called clonotypes with MiXCR, one entry per CDR3 protein. The table lists about 970,000 distinct CDR3 sequences, roughly 51% of them singletons. In germline, CDR1 is MNHEY, CDR2 SVGAGI. There are 14 residues in the CDR3. V trimming: 10 bases; J trimming: 3 bases; junction bases outside the gene matches: 12. This TCR derives from a woman aged 55-70 years in good health. V gene TRBV6-5 combines with J gene TRBJ2-7; TRBD2 matches 7 bases. Sequenced: blood. This CDR3 is CATRRAGENYEQYF. The CDR3 DNA follows: TGTGCCACCCGGAGGGCGGGAGAAAACTACGAGCAGTACTTC.